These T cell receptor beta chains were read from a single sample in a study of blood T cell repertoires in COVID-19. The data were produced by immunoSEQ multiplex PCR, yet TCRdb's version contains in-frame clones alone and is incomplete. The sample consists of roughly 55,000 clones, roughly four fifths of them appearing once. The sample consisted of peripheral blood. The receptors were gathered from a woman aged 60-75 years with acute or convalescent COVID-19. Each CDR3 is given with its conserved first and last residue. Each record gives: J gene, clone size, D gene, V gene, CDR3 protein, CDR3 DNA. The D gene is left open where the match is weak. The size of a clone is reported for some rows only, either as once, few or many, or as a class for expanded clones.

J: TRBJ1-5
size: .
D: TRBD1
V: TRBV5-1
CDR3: CASSLDSVAGGQKHF
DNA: TGCGCCAGCAGCTTGGATTCAGTAGCAGGGGGCCAGAAGCATTTT

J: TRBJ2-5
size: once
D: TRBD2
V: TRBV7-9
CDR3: CASSLLSGSGGETQYF
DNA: TGTGCCAGCAGCTTACTTAGCGGGAGTGGAGGAGAGACCCAGTACTTC

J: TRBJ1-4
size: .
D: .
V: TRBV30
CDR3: CAWSGRGANEKLFF
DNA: TGTGCCTGGAGTGGTAGGGGCGCGAATGAAAAACTGTTTTTT

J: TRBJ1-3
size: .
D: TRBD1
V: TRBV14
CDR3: CASSQVRGNTIYF
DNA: TGTGCCAGCAGCCAAGTCAGGGGGAACACCATATATTTT

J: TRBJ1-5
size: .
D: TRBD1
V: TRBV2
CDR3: CASSVGQGDQPQHF
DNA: TGTGCCAGCAGTGTGGGACAGGGGGATCAGCCCCAGCATTTT

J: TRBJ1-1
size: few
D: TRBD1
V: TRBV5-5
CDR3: CASSTGGLNTEAFF
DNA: TGTGCCAGCAGTACAGGGGGCTTGAACACTGAAGCTTTCTTT

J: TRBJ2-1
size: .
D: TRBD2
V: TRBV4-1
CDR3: CASRSLAGGPYNEQFF
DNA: TGCGCCAGCAGGTCCCTAGCGGGAGGGCCATACAATGAGCAGTTCTTC

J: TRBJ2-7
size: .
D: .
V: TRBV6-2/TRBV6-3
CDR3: CASSYTNYEQYF
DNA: TGTGCCAGCAGTTACACAAATTACGAGCAGTACTTC

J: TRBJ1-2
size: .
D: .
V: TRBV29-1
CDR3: CSTSDRGYGYTF
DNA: TGCAGCACCTCGGACAGAGGCTATGGCTACACCTTC

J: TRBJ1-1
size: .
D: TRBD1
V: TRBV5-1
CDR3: CASSLAGGGTEAFF
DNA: TGCGCCAGCAGCTTGGCAGGGGGCGGCACTGAAGCTTTCTTT

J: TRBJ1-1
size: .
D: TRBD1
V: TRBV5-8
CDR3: CASSTDRASTEAFF
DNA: TGTGCCAGCAGCACCGACAGGGCGAGCACTGAAGCTTTCTTT

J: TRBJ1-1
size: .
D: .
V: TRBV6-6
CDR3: CASDRGMNTEAFF
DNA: TGTGCCAGCGATCGGGGAATGAACACTGAAGCTTTCTTT

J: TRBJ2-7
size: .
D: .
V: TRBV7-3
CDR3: CASSLTTGREQYF
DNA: TGTGCCAGCAGCCTAACAACAGGGCGGGAGCAGTACTTC

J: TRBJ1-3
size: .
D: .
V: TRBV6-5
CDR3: CASSPSGGGGNTIYF
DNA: TGTGCCAGCAGCCCCTCCGGGGGGGGTGGAAACACCATATATTTT

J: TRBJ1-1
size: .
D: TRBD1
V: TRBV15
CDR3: CATSRETGLGTEAFF
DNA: TGTGCCACCAGCAGGGAGACAGGGTTGGGCACTGAAGCTTTCTTT

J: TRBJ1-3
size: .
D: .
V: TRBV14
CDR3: CASRPSVSGNTIYF
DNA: TGTGCCAGCAGGCCCAGCGTCTCTGGAAACACCATATATTTT

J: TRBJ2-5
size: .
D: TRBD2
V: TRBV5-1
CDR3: CASRSGGRQETQYF
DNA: TGCGCCAGCAGAAGCGGGGGACGTCAAGAGACCCAGTACTTC

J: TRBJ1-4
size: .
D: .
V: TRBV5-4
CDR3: CASSLGPGGGNEKLFF
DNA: TGTGCCAGCAGCTTGGGCCCAGGAGGAGGGAATGAAAAACTGTTTTTT

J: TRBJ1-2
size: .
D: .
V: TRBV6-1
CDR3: CASSEDTRVPYGYTF
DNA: TGTGCCAGCAGTGAAGATACTAGGGTCCCCTATGGCTACACCTTC

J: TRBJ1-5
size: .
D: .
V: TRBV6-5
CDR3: CASKALSKNQPQHF
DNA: TGTGCCAGCAAAGCCCTATCAAAAAATCAGCCCCAGCATTTT

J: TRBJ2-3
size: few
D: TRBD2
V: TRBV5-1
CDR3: CASSLGLAGVLSTDTQYF
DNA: TGCGCCAGCAGCTTGGGTCTAGCGGGGGTCCTTAGCACAGATACGCAGTATTTT

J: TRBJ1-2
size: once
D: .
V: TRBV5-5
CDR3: CASSRSGFGYGYTF
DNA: TGTGCCAGCAGCCGATCGGGATTTGGCTATGGCTACACCTTC

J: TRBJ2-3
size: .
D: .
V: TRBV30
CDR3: CAWSVYAGSSGTQYF
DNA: TGTGCCTGGAGTGTATATGCGGGGTCTTCTGGTACGCAGTATTTT

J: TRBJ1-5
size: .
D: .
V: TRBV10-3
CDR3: CAISPGTLFDQPQHF
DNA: TGTGCCATCAGCCCCGGGACACTCTTCGATCAGCCCCAGCATTTT

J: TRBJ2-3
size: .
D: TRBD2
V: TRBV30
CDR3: CAWSAGRAPDTQYF
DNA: TGTGCCTGGAGTGCGGGGAGGGCCCCAGATACGCAGTATTTT

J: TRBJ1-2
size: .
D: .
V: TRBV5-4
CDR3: CASTNQGIQGGYTF
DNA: TGTGCCAGCACGAACCAGGGGATTCAAGGAGGCTACACCTTC

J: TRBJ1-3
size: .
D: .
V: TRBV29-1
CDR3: CSYTWEDTIYF
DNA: TGCAGCTACACTTGGGAGGACACCATATATTTT

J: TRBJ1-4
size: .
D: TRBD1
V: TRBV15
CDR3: CATSRAGTGDEKLFF
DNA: TGTGCCACCAGCAGAGCCGGGACAGGGGATGAAAAACTGTTTTTT

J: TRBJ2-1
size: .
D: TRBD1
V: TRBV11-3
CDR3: CASSLSRGSRNEQFF
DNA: TGTGCCAGCAGCTTATCCAGGGGGAGTCGCAATGAGCAGTTCTTC

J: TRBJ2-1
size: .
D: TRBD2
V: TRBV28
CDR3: CASTPGGLASYNEQFF
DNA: TGTGCCAGCACCCCGGGGGGGCTCGCGTCCTACAATGAGCAGTTCTTC

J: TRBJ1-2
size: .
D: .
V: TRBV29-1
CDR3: CSVGGNHYGYTF
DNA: TGCAGCGTGGGAGGGAACCACTATGGCTACACCTTC

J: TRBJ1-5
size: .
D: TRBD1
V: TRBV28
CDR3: CASSPGTGGNQPQHF
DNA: TGTGCCAGCAGTCCCGGGACAGGGGGCAATCAGCCCCAGCATTTT

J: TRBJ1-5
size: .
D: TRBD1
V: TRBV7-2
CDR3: CASSRGQGGSQPQHF
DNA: TGTGCCAGCAGCCGGGGACAGGGTGGAAGTCAGCCCCAGCATTTT

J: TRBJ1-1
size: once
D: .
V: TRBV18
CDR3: CASSLDQGSSSRAFF
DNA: TGTGCCAGCTCTCTCGACCAGGGGTCTTCCTCCAGAGCTTTCTTT

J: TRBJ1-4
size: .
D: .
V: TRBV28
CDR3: CASSVIQGNSEKLFF
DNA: TGTGCCAGCAGCGTGATTCAGGGGAACAGTGAAAAACTGTTTTTT

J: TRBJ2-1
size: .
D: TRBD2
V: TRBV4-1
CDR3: CASSLGLAGISEQFF
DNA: TGCGCCAGCAGCCTTGGACTAGCGGGGATTAGTGAGCAGTTCTTC

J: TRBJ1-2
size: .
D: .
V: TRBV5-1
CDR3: CASSSLEGGYTF
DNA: TGCGCCAGCAGCTCCCTGGAGGGTGGCTACACCTTC

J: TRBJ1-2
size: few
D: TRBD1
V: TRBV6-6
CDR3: CASSMTGGLGYTF
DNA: TGTGCCAGCAGCATGACAGGGGGCCTCGGCTACACCTTC

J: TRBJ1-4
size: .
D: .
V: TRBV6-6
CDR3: CASRAGVEKLFF
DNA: TGTGCCAGCAGGGCAGGGGTGGAAAAACTGTTTTTT

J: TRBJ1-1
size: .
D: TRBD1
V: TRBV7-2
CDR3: CASSDRGVGTEAFF
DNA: TGTGCCAGCAGCGACAGGGGGGTTGGAACTGAAGCTTTCTTT

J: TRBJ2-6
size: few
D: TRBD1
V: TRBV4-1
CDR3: CASSQGQGAGANVLTF
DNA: TGCGCCAGCAGCCAAGGACAGGGGGCTGGGGCCAACGTCCTGACTTTC

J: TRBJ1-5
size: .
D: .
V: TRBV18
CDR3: CASSPGDSQPQHF
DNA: TGTGCCAGCTCACCAGGAGACAGTCAGCCCCAGCATTTT

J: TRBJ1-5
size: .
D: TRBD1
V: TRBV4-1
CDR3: CASSPDRDKSNQPQHF
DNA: TGCGCCAGCAGCCCGGACAGGGACAAAAGCAATCAGCCCCAGCATTTT

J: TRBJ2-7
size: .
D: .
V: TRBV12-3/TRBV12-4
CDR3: CASSLQNYEQYF
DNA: TGTGCCAGCAGTCTACAGAACTACGAGCAGTACTTC

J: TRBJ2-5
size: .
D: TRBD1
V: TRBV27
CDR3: CASSWTGSATQYF
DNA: TGTGCCAGCAGCTGGACAGGGTCGGCGACCCAGTACTTC

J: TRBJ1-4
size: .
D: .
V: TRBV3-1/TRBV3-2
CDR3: CASSQARTVAMKGLFF
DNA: TGTGCCAGCAGCCAAGCACGGACAGTAGCAATGAAAGGACTGTTTTTT